This T cell receptor beta chain originates from a study of T cells in localized non-small cell lung cancer. Study-level results: Uninvolved adjacent lung had the highest recorded T cell clonality, with tumor below it. Adjacent lung was found to contain a median roughly 58 of the top 100 tumor clones. Heterogeneity within the tumor remains possible, as just one region underwent sequencing.

CDR3 length equals 15 residues. Trimming took 7 bases from V and 0 from J, leaving 13 bases between them. CDR1 is MNHNS and CDR2 is SASEGT in the germline V gene. This clone was seen just once. Its antigen is undetermined. Clones were sequenced by immunoSEQ multiplex PCR, and TCRdb holds only the in-frame ones, with some missing. The profile covers around 19,000 clones, with around 90% appearing a single time and 2.5% to 3% taken by the ten largest. The sequence derives from a woman aged 35-70 years with stage I lung adenocarcinoma. V is TRBV6-1 and J is TRBJ1-3, with D uncertain. The sequences come from peripheral blood, collected before any cancer treatment. In DNA, the CDR3 is TGTGCCAGCAAAGGGCAGCGCCTCTCTGGAAACACCATATATTTT. Its translation is CASKGQRLSGNTIYF.